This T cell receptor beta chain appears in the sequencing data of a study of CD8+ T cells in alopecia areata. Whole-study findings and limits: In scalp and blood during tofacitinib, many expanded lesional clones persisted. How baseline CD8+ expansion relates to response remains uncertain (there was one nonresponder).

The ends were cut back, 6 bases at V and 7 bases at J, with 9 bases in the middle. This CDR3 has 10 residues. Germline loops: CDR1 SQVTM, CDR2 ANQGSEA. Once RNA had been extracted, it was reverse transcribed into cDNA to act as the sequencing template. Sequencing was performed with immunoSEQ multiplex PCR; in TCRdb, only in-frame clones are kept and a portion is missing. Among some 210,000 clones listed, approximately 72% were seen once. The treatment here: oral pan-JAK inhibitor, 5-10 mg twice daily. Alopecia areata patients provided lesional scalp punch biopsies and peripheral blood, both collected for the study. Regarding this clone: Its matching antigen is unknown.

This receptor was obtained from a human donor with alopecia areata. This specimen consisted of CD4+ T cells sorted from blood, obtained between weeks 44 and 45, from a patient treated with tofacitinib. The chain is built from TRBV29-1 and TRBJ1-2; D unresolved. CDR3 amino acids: CSVSEGGYTF. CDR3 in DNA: TGCAGCGTCTCTGAGGGTGGCTACACCTTC.